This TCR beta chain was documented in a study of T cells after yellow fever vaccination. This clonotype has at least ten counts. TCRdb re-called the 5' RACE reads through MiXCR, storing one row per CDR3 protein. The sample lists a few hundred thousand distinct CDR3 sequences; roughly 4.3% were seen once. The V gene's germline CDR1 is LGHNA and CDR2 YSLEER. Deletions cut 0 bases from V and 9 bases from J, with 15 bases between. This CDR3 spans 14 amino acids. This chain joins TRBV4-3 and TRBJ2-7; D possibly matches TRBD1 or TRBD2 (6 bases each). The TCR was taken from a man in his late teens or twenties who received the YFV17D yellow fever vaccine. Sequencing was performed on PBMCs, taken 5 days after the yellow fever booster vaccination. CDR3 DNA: TGCGCCAGCAGCCAAGAATTTATGGGGGGCGGGCAGTACTTC. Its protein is CASSQEFMGGGQYF.